The 27 T cell receptor beta chains reported below all come from one sample, sequenced in a study of regulatory T cells in long-lasting Graves disease. Time point reported: persistent/refractory GD, antithyroid drugs over 5 years with positive TRAb. The TCR library was made from RNA extracted from PBMCs. According to the study, TCR beta libraries were built with iRepertoire HTBI primers and CDR3-region Arm-PCR. MiXCR, run by TCRdb on the multiplex PCR reads, gives a single entry per CDR3 protein. The sample shows over 650,000 distinct CDR3 sequences, around 30% of them seen only once. The sample consisted of peripheral blood mononuclear cells (PBMCs), taken when the disease was refractory, from a patient treated with antithyroid drugs. The receptor set was obtained from a female donor with Graves disease.

There are a few counts of this clonotype. The chain is built from TRBV10-3 and TRBJ1-3; 9 bases align to TRBD1. V trimming: 8 bases; J trimming: 2 bases; junction bases outside the gene matches: 1. Germline lookup yields CDR1 ENHRY and CDR2 SYGVKD. There are 13 residues in the CDR3. CDR3 amino acids: CAIRDRAGNTIYF. CDR3 coding DNA: TGTGCCATCCGGGACAGGGCTGGAAACACCATATATTTT.

The table lists this clonotype with a count of one. This may come from a read error, since a much larger clone is one base off. The rearrangement joins TRBV28 to TRBJ2-4, with D maybe TRBD2 (6 bases). The germline gives CDR1 MDHEN, CDR2 SYDVKM. This CDR3 spans 15 amino acids. The CDR3 nucleotides are TGTGCCAGCAGTTACAGTGAACTAGCCAAAAACACTCAGTACTTC. Residues: CASSYSELAKNTQYF. The complete variable domain, with remaining parts taken from reference TRBV28 and TRBJ2-4, reads DVKVTQSSRYLVKRTGEKVFLECVQDMDHENMFWYRQDPGLGLRLIYFSYDVKMKEKGDIPEGYSVSREKKERFSLILESASTNQTSMYLCASSYSELAKNTQYFGAGTRLSVL.

This chain uses TRBV29-1 with TRBJ2-6; TRBD1 agrees at 9 bases. Germline lookup yields CDR1 SQVTM and CDR2 ANQGSEA. There are 16 residues in the CDR3. Trimming at V came to 6 bases and at J to 0 bases, leaving 6 bases not matched to a gene. In DNA form, the CDR3 reads TGCAGCGTGTCCGGGACAGGGAGCTCTGGGGCCAACGTCCTGACTTTC. This codes for CSVSGTGSSGANVLTF.

This clonotype was counted ten times or more. The chain couples TRBV7-3 to TRBJ1-2; perhaps TRBD1 as D (5 bases). Germline V gives CDR1 SGHTA, CDR2 FQGTGA. Trimming pared 6 bases from V and 7 bases from J, leaving 18 bases between. The CDR3 contains 14 residues. The CDR3 loop is CASSPSGGETGYTF. For the CDR3, the DNA is TGTGCCAGCAGTCCCTCCGGGGGGGAAACTGGCTACACCTTC.

This clonotype appeared once. Just one base apart from a much larger clone, this may be a read error. J is TRBJ1-1 and V is TRBV2; 8 nucleotides agree with TRBD1. Germline CDR1 is SNHLY and CDR2 is FYNNEI. CDR3 length: 13 amino acids. V trimming: 3 bases; J trimming: 6 bases; junction bases outside the gene matches: 3. The CDR3 DNA reads TGTGCCAGCAGTGAGCGGACAGGGTCTGAAGCTTTCTTT. Translation gives CASSERTGSEAFF.

This rearrangement joins TRBV20-1 to TRBJ1-1, with D maybe TRBD1 (5 bases). The CDR3 length is 15 residues. V was pared by 1 base and J by 4 bases, with 16 bases between. The germline V gene encodes CDR1 DFQATT and CDR2 SNEGSKA (reference sequence). The CDR3 DNA follows: TGCAGTGCTAGAGGTCGGGCAGGGATGAGCACTGAAGCTTTCTTT. This gives the protein CSARGRAGMSTEAFF.

At least ten counts were recorded for this clonotype. The V call is TRBV28, the J call TRBJ1-2; D ambiguous. This CDR3 contains 12 residues. Germline CDR1 and CDR2: MDHEN and SYDVKM. Trimming removed 1 base at V and 6 bases at J, with 6 bases between. CDR3 sequence reads: CASSLYRDGYTF. The CDR3 nucleotides read TGTGCCAGCAGTTTATATCGGGATGGCTACACCTTC.

The chain has TRBV6-2 or TRBV6-3 and TRBJ1-1; D might be TRBD1 (5 bases). CDR1 is MNHEY, CDR2 SVGEGT, per germline. V was clipped by 5 bases and J by 6 bases, with 19 bases between them. The length of the CDR3 is 15 residues. CDR3 residues: CASSEAGRGLPEAFF. As DNA, the CDR3 is TGTGCCAGCAGTGAAGCGGGTCGGGGCCTCCCTGAAGCTTTCTTT.

In its sample, this clonotype was seen once. The junction and the germline gene differ at one end; a read error may be behind it. This chain links TRBV28 with TRBJ1-2, with a weak D call TRBD1 (5 bases). The length of the CDR3 is 14 residues. From germline, CDR1 is MDHEN and CDR2 SYDVKM. The CDR3 loop is CAGSFDSPNYGYTF. The DNA of the CDR3 is TGTGCCGGCAGTTTCGACAGCCCGAACTATGGCTACACCTTC.

Ten or more counts support this clonotype. The chain joins TRBV30 to TRBJ1-2, with D possibly matching TRBD1 (5 bases). The CDR3 is made up of 13 amino acids. V lost 0 bases to trimming and J lost 7 bases, with 12 bases between them. CDR1 and CDR2 from the germline V gene are GTSNPN and SVGIG (reference sequence). The CDR3, as DNA: TGTGCCTGGAGTGTACGGGGGGAACTTGGCTACACCTTC. Its protein product is CAWSVRGELGYTF.

This clonotype has only a few counts. The chain combines TRBV6-1 with TRBJ1-1; D unresolved. The CDR3 totals 11 residues. Trimming stripped 6 bases from V and 10 bases from J, with 12 bases between. Germline loops: CDR1 MNHNS, CDR2 SASEGT. The CDR3 spells CASRKTRGAFF. CDR3 coding DNA: TGTGCCAGCAGGAAGACACGTGGAGCTTTCTTT.

The chain links TRBV19 to TRBJ2-3; 7 bases are a match to TRBD1. Germline CDR1 is LNHDA and CDR2 is SQIVND (reference sequence). The CDR3 runs 15 residues. Trimming cost V 0 bases and J 2 bases; bases outside gene matches: 2. CDR3 in DNA: TGTGCCAGTAGTATAGAGGACAGGAACACAGATACGCAGTATTTT. It encodes CASSIEDRNTDTQYF.

V gene TRBV10-3 combines with J gene TRBJ2-6, with D unclear. Germline values: CDR1 ENHRY, CDR2 SYGVKD. The CDR3 totals 15 residues. Trimming pared 8 bases from V and 0 bases from J, leaving 11 bases between. CDR3 region: CAIATLFSGANVLTF. CDR3 DNA sequence: TGTGCCATCGCGACTTTGTTCTCTGGGGCCAACGTCCTGACTTTC.

This clonotype was found many times. V and J are TRBV20-1 and TRBJ2-5; D gene ambiguous. Germline CDR1 is DFQATT and CDR2 is SNEGSKA (reference sequence). The CDR3 covers 11 residues. Trimming took off 7 bases at V and 1 base at J, with 7 bases between the two ends. Here the CDR3 DNA reads TGCAGTGGTTACAGCCAAGAGACCCAGTACTTC. Translating it yields CSGYSQETQYF.

The chain uses TRBV5-1 and TRBJ2-4, with 7 positions matching TRBD2. This CDR3 has 14 amino acids. With V trimmed by 4 bases and J by 9 bases, 10 bases remained unmatched. In germline, CDR1 is SGHRS, CDR2 YFSETQ. The CDR3 nucleotides read TGCGCCAGCAGCATTGGCGGGAGATTCGGCATTCAGTACTTC. This sequence encodes CASSIGGRFGIQYF.

With regard to this clonotype: Given a much more abundant clone one base away, this may be a read error. The chain has TRBV20-1 and TRBJ2-5; D is unclear. Germline V gives CDR1 DFQATT, CDR2 SNEGSKA (reference sequence). This CDR3 has 12 amino acids. The germline V and J ends were trimmed by 2 bases and 2 bases, with 6 bases remaining between them. The CDR3 sequence is CSARLGQETQYF. The CDR3 nucleotides read TGCAGTGCTAGACTGGGACAAGAGACCCAGTACTTC.

The sample holds many counts of this clonotype. The chain's CDR3 is CASRRDRVEGYTF. CDR3 DNA: TGTGCCAGCAGGAGGGACAGGGTAGAAGGCTACACCTTC. The rearrangement uses TRBV28 and TRBJ1-2; 9 nucleotides agree with TRBD1. J was trimmed by 8 bases and V by 6 bases; bases with no gene match: 7. Germline V gene lookup returns CDR1 MDHEN and CDR2 SYDVKM. CDR3 length: 13 amino acids.

This clonotype was detected a few times. The CDR3 sequence: CASSLQGPRGQPQHF. CDR3 DNA sequence: TGTGCCAGCAGCTTGCAGGGGCCCAGGGGTCAGCCCCAGCATTTT. The V and J genes are TRBV27 and TRBJ1-5, with D possibly being TRBD1 (6 bases). Trimming removed 6 bases from V and 6 bases from J, with 18 bases in between. The V gene's germline CDR1 is MNHEY and CDR2 SMNVEV (reference sequence). The CDR3 totals 15 residues.

This clonotype was counted a few times. The chain is built from TRBV13 and TRBJ2-2; D unresolved. Germline V gene lookup returns CDR1 PRHDT and CDR2 FYEKMQ (reference sequence). CDR3 length equals 13 residues. V was shortened by 4 bases and J by 1 base, with 4 bases between the two germline ends. The DNA for the CDR3 is TGTGCCAGCAGCTCTATGAACACCGGGGAGCTGTTTTTT. It yields the protein CASSSMNTGELFF.

This clonotype was seen many times. The J gene is TRBJ1-2, the V gene TRBV12-3 or TRBV12-4; a weak D match, TRBD1 (5 bases). The germline V and J ends were trimmed by 5 bases and 7 bases, with 14 bases remaining between them. There are 13 residues in the CDR3. The CDR3 here is CASSPHRFRGYTF. CDR3 coding DNA: TGTGCCAGCAGTCCCCACAGGTTTCGTGGCTACACCTTC.

This clonotype was found a few times. The chain is built from TRBV5-1 and TRBJ2-7; D is unclear. CDR1 SGHRS and CDR2 YFSETQ come from the germline V gene. The CDR3 is 13 residues long. Trimming removed 2 bases from V and 3 bases from J, with 9 bases in between. In DNA form, the CDR3 reads TGCGCCAGCAGCTTCGCCCCTTTCTACGAGCAGTACTTC. This encodes CASSFAPFYEQYF.

The sample holds a few counts of this clonotype. This sequence joins TRBV5-1 and TRBJ2-5; TRBD1 aligns across 9 bases. The CDR3 is 16 residues long. Trimming removed 3 bases from V and 4 bases from J; junction bases left unmatched: 10. Germline-derived CDR1 and CDR2 are SGHRS and YFSETQ. CDR3: CASSWGPGQGLETQYF. CDR3 nucleotides: TGCGCCAGCAGCTGGGGACCGGGACAGGGTTTAGAGACCCAGTACTTC.

This clonotype occurred many times. One junction end disagrees with the germline gene, perhaps due to a read error. This chain uses TRBV5-1 with TRBJ1-1, with a possible D match to TRBD1 (5 bases). Germline lookup yields CDR1 SGHRS and CDR2 YFSETQ. CDR3 length equals 14 residues. The CDR3 sequence is CASSLVGLNTEAFF. DNA for the CDR3: TGTGCCAGCAGTTTAGTGGGACTGAACACTGAAGCTTTCTTT.

This chain connects TRBV25-1 to TRBJ1-2; D not certain. The V end was cut by 0 bases, the J end by 8 bases, with 13 bases between. The CDR3 totals 14 residues. Germline-derived CDR1 and CDR2 are MGHDK and SYGVNS. In DNA form, the CDR3 reads TGTGCCAGCAGTGAATATGGGCCGGCTAGGGGCTACACCTTC. Its protein product is CASSEYGPARGYTF.

This clonotype was counted a few times. Written as DNA, the CDR3 is TGTGCCAGCAGACCGACAGGGGGAGATTATGGCTACACCTTC. This gives the protein CASRPTGGDYGYTF. The chain uses TRBV7-9 and TRBJ1-2; 9 bases fit TRBD1. Germline values: CDR1 SEHNR, CDR2 FQNEAQ (reference sequence). This CDR3 spans 14 amino acids. The J segment lost 5 bases and the V segment lost 6 bases, leaving 7 bases of the junction unmatched.

CDR3 in amino acids: CASSFTATTYNEQFF. The CDR3 bases are TGTGCCAGCAGCTTTACAGCTACCACTTACAATGAGCAGTTCTTC. The V call is TRBV28, the J call TRBJ2-5, with D unclear. The DNA end favors TRBJ2-1, so the J call may be wrong. This CDR3 comprises 15 residues. Germline CDR1 reads MDHEN; CDR2 reads SYDVKM.

In this sample, this clonotype turned up a few times. V and J are TRBV11-2 and TRBJ1-1; D is unclear. CDR1 and CDR2 from the germline V gene are SGHAT and FQNNGV. The CDR3 loop spans 13 amino acids. V lost 2 bases to trimming and J lost 6 bases, with 10 bases between them. The CDR3 DNA is TGTGCCAGCAGCTTAAGACTTGAGGCTGAAGCTTTCTTT. Protein sequence: CASSLRLEAEAFF.